The 10 T cell receptor beta chains presented below share a single source sample, sequenced in a study of response to subunit inactivated influenza vaccine. Via MiXCR, TCRdb re-called the RT-PCR reads, giving one row per CDR3 protein. This sample has hundreds of thousands of distinct CDR3 sequences, with around 25% found just once. The specimen comprised CD4+ T cells sorted from PBMCs, sampled about 5 days after vaccination. These receptors all stem from a man aged 45 to 65 who received an inactivated influenza vaccine.

This chain joins TRBV20-1 and TRBJ1-5; no definite D call. V lost 1 base to trimming and J lost 4 bases, with 8 bases between them. CDR3 length: 13 residues. Germline loops: CDR1 DFQATT, CDR2 SNEGSKA (reference sequence). The CDR3 DNA reads as TGCAGTGCTAGAGTACAGAATAATCAGCCCCAGCATTTT. Its translation: CSARVQNNQPQHF.

This clonotype was seen a few times. The chain uses TRBV20-1 and TRBJ1-6; 8 bases fit TRBD1. Per germline, CDR1 DFQATT and CDR2 SNEGSKA (reference sequence). The CDR3 sequence is 16 residues long. V shed 1 base and J 6 bases; nucleotides not matched to a gene: 8. CDR3: CSARAGGQGRNSPLHF. CDR3 sequence (DNA): TGCAGTGCTAGAGCCGGAGGACAGGGCCGTAATTCACCCCTCCACTTT.

The CDR3 sequence: CSGPGPLAGTGQETQYF. The CDR3 region has the DNA TGCAGCGGTCCTGGACCCCTCGCCGGGACAGGACAAGAGACCCAGTACTTC. This chain uses TRBV29-1 with TRBJ2-5; 8 nucleotides line up with TRBD1. V dropped 7 bases and J dropped 2; count of bases not matched to a gene: 18. There are 17 residues in the CDR3. Per the germline V gene, CDR1 is SQVTM and CDR2 is ANQGSEA.

This clonotype has a handful of counts. This sequence joins TRBV4-3 and TRBJ2-1; 10 bases match TRBD2. With V trimmed by 0 bases and J by 6 bases, 5 bases remained unmatched. Germline V gene sequence: CDR1 LGHNA, CDR2 YSLEER. The CDR3 has 16 residues. CDR3: CASSQDQLAGANEQFF. The CDR3 DNA reads TGCGCCAGCAGCCAAGACCAGCTAGCGGGAGCCAATGAGCAGTTCTTC.

The chain has TRBV20-1 and TRBJ2-7; D not resolved. V lost 0 bases and J 5 bases, leaving 5 bases between the germline ends. Germline V gives CDR1 DFQATT, CDR2 SNEGSKA (reference sequence). This CDR3 is built from 11 residues. The CDR3 coding sequence is TGCAGTGCTAGAGATATCCACGAGCAGTACTTC. Amino acids: CSARDIHEQYF.

The chain has TRBV7-9 and TRBJ2-7, with D perhaps given as TRBD1 or TRBD2 (6 bases each). The germline V gene has CDR1 SEHNR and CDR2 FQNEAQ (reference sequence). V lost 5 bases, J lost 3 bases, and 20 bases lay in between. The CDR3 length is 16 residues. This CDR3 reads CASSKGVAEDRYEQYF. The CDR3 DNA sequence: TGTGCCAGCAGCAAGGGGGTAGCGGAAGACCGCTACGAGCAGTACTTC. The full variable domain, completed using reference TRBV7-9 and TRBJ2-7, is DTGVSQNPRHKITKRGQNVTFRCDPISEHNRLYWYRQTLGQGPEFLTYFQNEAQLEKSRLLSDRFSAERPKGSFSTLEIQRTEQGDSAMYLCASSKGVAEDRYEQYFGPGTRLTVT.

The chain links TRBV19 to TRBJ1-3; D unresolved. V was shortened by 8 bases and J by 4 bases, with 12 bases between the two germline ends. This CDR3 contains 13 residues. CDR1 LNHDA and CDR2 SQIVND come from the germline V gene (reference sequence). The CDR3 region is CASGQTRGNTIYF. The CDR3 region has the DNA TGTGCCAGTGGGCAGACAAGAGGAAACACCATATATTTT.

Concerning this clonotype itself: The germline gene is not matched at one end of the junction; a read error may be the cause. The chain's CDR3 is CASSLESGTSGSRVF. CDR3 coding DNA: TGCGCCAGCAGCTTGGAATCCGGGACTAGCGGGAGTAGGGTCTTC. The rearrangement uses TRBV5-1 and TRBJ2-1; the match to TRBD2 covers 14 bases. From germline, CDR1 is SGHRS and CDR2 YFSETQ. This CDR3 has 15 residues.

This clonotype was observed at least ten times. This chain connects TRBV12-3 or TRBV12-4 to TRBJ2-7; weak D call: TRBD1 (6 bases). V was clipped by 6 bases and J by 0 bases, with 15 bases between them. This CDR3 is built from 15 residues. CDR3 DNA sequence: TGTGCCAGCAGCGACACAGGGTCCCCCTCCTACGAGCAGTACTTC. Translation: CASSDTGSPSYEQYF.

This clonotype turned up a few times. The V gene is TRBV7-9, the J gene TRBJ1-1; D perhaps matches TRBD1 (5 bases). CDR1 is SEHNR and CDR2 is FQNEAQ in the germline V gene (reference sequence). Trimming pared 5 bases from V and 1 base from J, leaving 11 bases between. The CDR3 consists of 14 residues. The DNA of the CDR3 is TGTGCCAGCAGCAAAGGGGTAGAGAACACTGAAGCTTTCTTT. Residues: CASSKGVENTEAFF.